This passage covers 23 T cell receptor beta chains from one sample sequenced in a study of T-cell memory formation after mild COVID-19. TCRdb used MiXCR to reprocess the 5' RACE reads, holding one entry per CDR3 protein. The data show about 140,000 distinct CDR3 sequences, with about 23% seen just once and around 24% held by the top ten. Source material: PBMCs or a T cell subset sorted from them (not recorded which). These TCRs come from an adult woman who had mild COVID-19 (a few samples of this study predate the infection). Cell type and time point are not known.

The J gene is TRBJ1-5, the V gene TRBV29-1; unclear D gene. The CDR3 length is 13 residues. V lost 7 bases and J 5 bases, leaving 15 bases between the germline ends. The germline CDR1 and CDR2 sequences are SQVTM and ANQGSEA. Here the CDR3 reads CSAAEGADQPQHF. The CDR3 DNA reads as TGCAGCGCCGCGGAGGGCGCAGATCAGCCCCAGCATTTT.

This clonotype was recorded once. The J gene is TRBJ2-5, the V gene TRBV3-1; 9 bases match TRBD1. The V and J ends lost 4 bases and 4 bases, in that order; junction bases with no gene match: 7. The CDR3 contains 15 residues. CDR1 and CDR2 (germline): LGHDT, YNNKEL (reference sequence). The CDR3 loop reads CASSPTGGSAETQYF. The CDR3, as DNA: TGTGCCAGCAGCCCTACAGGGGGCTCAGCAGAGACCCAGTACTTC.

This sequence joins TRBV24-1 and TRBJ2-1, with 9 bases lining up with TRBD2. Per the germline V gene, CDR1 is KGHDR and CDR2 is SFDVKD. The ends lost 3 bases at V and 5 bases at J; junction bases unmatched: 7. This CDR3 is built from 16 residues. The CDR3 DNA is TGTGCCACCAGTGATGCCGGACTAGCGTTACACAATGAGCAGTTCTTC. Its translation: CATSDAGLALHNEQFF.

This clonotype was recorded a few times. The chain combines TRBV20-1 with TRBJ2-1, with D possibly being TRBD1 or TRBD2 (6 bases each). Germline V gene sequence: CDR1 DFQATT, CDR2 SNEGSKA (reference sequence). V lost 7 bases and J lost 4, with 11 bases in between. The CDR3 runs to 12 residues. DNA of the CDR3: TGCAGTGTCCGGGGGCCGTACAATGAGCAGTTCTTC. This translates into CSVRGPYNEQFF.

The chain is built from TRBV9 and TRBJ2-1; D may be TRBD2 (5 bases). This CDR3 comprises 15 residues. Trimming pared 0 bases from V and 4 bases from J, leaving 11 bases between. The germline gives CDR1 SGDLS, CDR2 YYNGEE. The CDR3 region is CASSVGLPEYNEQFF. The CDR3 DNA follows: TGTGCCAGCAGCGTAGGACTACCCGAGTACAATGAGCAGTTCTTC.

This clonotype was observed a handful of times. The rearrangement joins TRBV7-9 to TRBJ2-1; D is unresolved. The V end was cut by 0 bases, the J end by 4 bases, with 10 bases between. This CDR3 is built from 15 residues. Germline CDR1 reads SEHNR; CDR2 reads FQNEAQ (reference sequence). This CDR3 reads CASSLAGFGYNEQFF. The DNA for the CDR3 is TGTGCCAGCAGCTTAGCCGGGTTTGGGTACAATGAGCAGTTCTTC.

The J gene is TRBJ2-1, the V gene TRBV24-1, with TRBD1 identical over 9 bases. With V trimmed by 4 bases and J by 5 bases, 8 bases remained unmatched. Germline lookup yields CDR1 KGHDR and CDR2 SFDVKD. The CDR3 runs to 16 residues. The CDR3, as DNA: TGTGCCACCAGTGAAACCTACAGGGGGCTTCACAATGAGCAGTTCTTC. Amino acids: CATSETYRGLHNEQFF.

Only a few counts were recorded for this clonotype. DNA for the CDR3: TGTGCCAGCAGCGTCGCCGGGACTAGCGGCACAGATACGCAGTATTTT. It translates to CASSVAGTSGTDTQYF. The chain links TRBV9 to TRBJ2-3; 10 bases fit TRBD2. The CDR3 is 16 amino acids. Looked up from germline, CDR1 is SGDLS and CDR2 is YYNGEE. The ends lost 2 bases at V and 1 base at J; junction bases unmatched: 4.

The sample holds many counts of this clonotype. The chain recombines TRBV9 with TRBJ2-1; no clear D gene. CDR3 length: 13 amino acids. Trimming stripped 0 bases from V and 3 bases from J, with 4 bases between. Germline assignment: CDR1 SGDLS and CDR2 YYNGEE. The CDR3 DNA is TGTGCCAGCAGCGTAGCAAGCTACAATGAGCAGTTCTTC. The encoded protein is CASSVASYNEQFF.

This sequence joins TRBV7-2 and TRBJ2-3; 10 nucleotides agree with TRBD2. The V gene's germline CDR1 is SGHTA and CDR2 FQGNSA. V dropped 1 base and J dropped 4; count of bases not matched to a gene: 11. The CDR3 is 18 residues long. The CDR3 DNA sequence: TGTGCCAGCAGCTTAGATCCGCTAGCGGGAGCGGTATCAGATACGCAGTATTTT. This sequence encodes CASSLDPLAGAVSDTQYF.

The rearrangement uses TRBV11-3 and TRBJ2-5; TRBD1 matches 7 bases. Germline CDR1 is SGHNT and CDR2 is YENEEA. V shed 5 bases, J shed 3 bases, and the junction held 6 bases outside the gene matches. This CDR3 is 14 amino acids long. CDR3 sequence: CASSLRDSKETQYF. DNA for the CDR3: TGTGCCAGCAGCCTCCGGGACAGTAAAGAGACCCAGTACTTC.

The gene calls are TRBV2 and TRBJ2-1, with D tentatively TRBD2 (7 bases). This CDR3 region has 14 residues. Germline CDR1 SNHLY, CDR2 FYNNEI. V was trimmed by 11 bases and J by 0 bases, leaving 14 bases between them. The CDR3, as DNA: TGTGCCTGCTGCGGGGGCAACTCCTACAATGAGCAGTTCTTC. Residues: CACCGGNSYNEQFF. The full variable domain, its missing parts supplied by reference TRBV2 and TRBJ2-1, is EPEVTQTPSHQVTQMGQEVILRCVPISNHLYFYWYRQILGQKVEFLVSFYNNEISEKSEIFDDQFSVERPDGSNFTLKIRSTKLEDSAMYFCACCGGNSYNEQFFGPGTRLTVL.

J is TRBJ1-1 and V is TRBV3-1; D ambiguous. CDR1 is LGHDT and CDR2 is YNNKEL in the germline V gene (reference sequence). V lost 3 bases, J lost 4 bases, and 9 bases lay in between. CDR3 length equals 13 residues. CDR3 region: CASSQTFGTEAFF. The CDR3 DNA sequence: TGTGCCAGCAGCCAGACGTTTGGCACTGAAGCTTTCTTT.

This clonotype was observed a single time. This CDR3 is CSVEPPGQYEQYF. DNA for the CDR3: TGCAGCGTTGAACCGCCAGGGCAGTACGAGCAGTACTTC. V and J are TRBV29-1 and TRBJ2-7, with a possible D match to TRBD1 (5 bases). The CDR3 totals 13 residues. Germline V gene data show CDR1 as SQVTM and CDR2 as ANQGSEA. V was trimmed by 2 bases and J by 4 bases, leaving 12 bases between them.

This rearrangement joins TRBV15 to TRBJ2-1; D not resolved. V was cut by 0 bases and J by 7 bases, with 4 bases left in between. The CDR3 consists of 12 residues. Per the germline V gene, CDR1 is LNHNV and CDR2 is YYDKDF (reference sequence). This chain's CDR3 is CATSRDWNEQFF. CDR3 nucleotide sequence: TGTGCCACCAGCAGAGATTGGAATGAGCAGTTCTTC. Looking up the rest from reference TRBV15 and TRBJ2-1 gives the full variable domain: DAMVIQNPRYQVTQFGKPVTLSCSQTLNHNVMYWYQQKSSQAPKLLFHYYDKDFNNEADTPDNFQSRRPNTSFCFLDIRSPGLGDTAMYLCATSRDWNEQFFGPGTRLTVL.

The V call is TRBV6-5, the J call TRBJ1-3, with unresolved D. V was clipped by 6 bases and J by 0 bases, with 9 bases between them. The CDR3 totals 14 residues. Germline V gives CDR1 MNHEY, CDR2 SVGAGI. DNA for the CDR3: TGTGCCAGCAGCAAGCCGGGCTCTGGAAACACCATATATTTT. Translation gives CASSKPGSGNTIYF.

The gene calls are TRBV6-5 and TRBJ1-6, with 7 bases identical to TRBD1. The CDR3 is 23 amino acids. The J segment lost 0 bases and the V segment lost 0 bases, leaving 20 bases of the junction unmatched. Germline CDR1 and CDR2: MNHEY and SVGAGI. The CDR3 sequence is CASSYSSGTVTIAASSYNSPLHF. DNA for the CDR3: TGTGCCAGCAGTTACTCCTCCGGGACAGTGACTATTGCCGCCAGCTCCTATAATTCACCCCTCCACTTT.

This chain connects TRBV5-4 to TRBJ2-7; no clear D. With 3 bases removed from V and 2 bases from J, the gap between germline ends came to 15 bases. This CDR3 has 15 residues. Germline values: CDR1 SGHNT, CDR2 YYREEE (reference sequence). Here the CDR3 reads CASSSPHRAPYEQYF. The CDR3 DNA reads TGTGCCAGCAGCTCCCCACACCGGGCCCCCTACGAGCAGTACTTC.

This clonotype was seen more than once but under ten times. This chain links TRBV10-3 with TRBJ2-7; D might be TRBD1 (5 bases). Trimming left V 4 bases short and J 7 bases short, with 8 bases between. CDR3 length equals 11 residues. CDR1 and CDR2 (germline): ENHRY, SYGVKD. This CDR3 is CAISAGREQYF. The DNA of the CDR3 is TGTGCCATCAGTGCAGGGCGAGAGCAGTACTTC.

In its sample, this clonotype was seen a few times. V gene TRBV27 combines with J gene TRBJ1-5; 7 nucleotides line up with TRBD1. This CDR3 comprises 14 residues. The trim removed 5 bases at V and 7 bases at J, leaving 8 bases unmatched. The germline CDR1 and CDR2 sequences are MNHEY and SMNVEV (reference sequence). The CDR3 reads CASSPTGEHQPQHF. The CDR3 nucleotides read TGTGCCAGCAGTCCTACAGGGGAACACCAGCCCCAGCATTTT.

The chain combines TRBV29-1 with TRBJ1-2, with D possibly matching TRBD1 (6 bases). V was shortened by 2 bases and J by 5 bases, with 12 bases between the two germline ends. Germline V CDR1 and CDR2: SQVTM, ANQGSEA. This CDR3 region has 13 residues. The CDR3 loop reads CSVEWGLGYGYTF. DNA for the CDR3: TGCAGCGTTGAATGGGGGCTAGGGTATGGCTACACCTTC.

This clonotype has only one observation. The chain has TRBV7-8 and TRBJ1-1; D is unresolved. Germline assignment: CDR1 SGHVS and CDR2 FQNEAQ. This CDR3 region has 15 residues. The germline V and J ends were trimmed by 7 bases and 3 bases, with 18 bases remaining between them. The CDR3 region has the DNA TGTGCCAGCACCCTAGGCGGGTGGCGGGACACTGAAGCTTTCTTT. This gives the protein CASTLGGWRDTEAFF.

J is TRBJ1-1 and V is TRBV4-1; 11 bases agree with TRBD1. V shed 0 bases and J 4 bases; nucleotides not matched to a gene: 1. CDR1 is MGHRA, CDR2 YSYEKL, per germline. This CDR3 contains 15 residues. The CDR3 loop reads CASSQDGTGGTEAFF. For the CDR3, the DNA is TGCGCCAGCAGCCAAGATGGGACAGGGGGCACTGAAGCTTTCTTT.